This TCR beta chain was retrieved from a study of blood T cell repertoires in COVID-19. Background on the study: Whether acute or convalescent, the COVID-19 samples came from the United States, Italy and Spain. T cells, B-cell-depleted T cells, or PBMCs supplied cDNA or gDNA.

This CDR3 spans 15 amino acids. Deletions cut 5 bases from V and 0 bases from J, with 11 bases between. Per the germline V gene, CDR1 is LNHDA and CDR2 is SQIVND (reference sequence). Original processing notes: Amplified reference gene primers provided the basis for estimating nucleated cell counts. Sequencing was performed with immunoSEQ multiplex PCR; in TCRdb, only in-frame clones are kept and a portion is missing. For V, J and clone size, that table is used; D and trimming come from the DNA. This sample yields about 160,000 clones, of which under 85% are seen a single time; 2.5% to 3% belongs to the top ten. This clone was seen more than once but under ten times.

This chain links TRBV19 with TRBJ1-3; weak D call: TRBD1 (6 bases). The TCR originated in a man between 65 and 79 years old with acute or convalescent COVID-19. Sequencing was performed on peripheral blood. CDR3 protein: CASSLRQDSGNTIYF. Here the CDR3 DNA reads TGTGCCAGTAGTCTGAGACAGGACTCTGGAAACACCATATATTTT. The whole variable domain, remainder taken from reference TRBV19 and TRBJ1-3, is DGGITQSPKYLFRKEGQNVTLSCEQNLNHDAMYWYRQDPGQGLRLIYYSQIVNDFQKGDIAEGYSVSREKKESFPLTVTSAQKNPTAFYLCASSLRQDSGNTIYFGEGSWLTVV.